This TCR beta chain was sequenced for a study of cytomegalovirus exposure and HLA in healthy donors. Background on the study: HLA-typed donors contributed 65 million to 85 million unique TCRs, which were held in an early data release.

Note on this clone: Its antigen is not identified.

With 60 Vbeta and 13 Jbeta primers, the PCR was carried out. Profiling relied on immunoSEQ multiplex PCR, and the TCRdb table lists in-frame clones only, not all of them. The sample has 76,000 or so clones, 78% seen once. Study results and caveats: In a later analysis, productive TCRs from donors in an Asian-associated ancestry cluster reportedly carried fewer N-insertions than the cohort mean.

Germline CDR1 MNHNS, CDR2 SASEGT. This CDR3 contains 14 residues. V dropped 2 bases and J dropped 6 bases, with 8 bases sitting between them. The receptor comes from a woman in her thirties or forties in good health and CMV-seropositive. Sequenced: PBMCs. The chain employs TRBV6-1 and TRBJ1-6; D gene uncertain. This CDR3 reads CASSETGFNSPLHF. CDR3 in DNA: TGTGCCAGCAGTGAAACGGGGTTTAATTCACCCCTCCACTTT.